This entry lists 20 T cell receptor beta chains sequenced from one sample in a study of OX40 agonist ivuxolimab in advanced cancers. The repertoire was sequenced with immunoSEQ multiplex PCR; TCRdb's copy has only in-frame clones and lacks some. This table holds tens of thousands of clones, 70% to 90% found once. The sample here was CD4+ or CD8+ T cells sorted from blood, taken in a trial of the OX40 agonist ivuxolimab. These receptors came from an adult with an advanced solid tumor such as melanoma, head and neck, liver or kidney cancer.

The chain has TRBV4-2 and TRBJ1-2; tentative D call: TRBD1 (5 bases). The germline V and J ends were trimmed by 6 bases and 4 bases, with 15 bases remaining between them. The germline CDR1 and CDR2 sequences are LGHNA and YNFKEQ. The CDR3 spans 14 residues. CDR3 in amino acids: CASRLSGGLYGYTF. The CDR3 DNA reads TGTGCCAGCAGGTTAAGTGGGGGACTCTATGGCTACACCTTC.

This clone is a singleton in its sample. The chain carries TRBV11-2 and TRBJ2-2; TRBD2 might be the D (6 bases). The CDR3 sequence is 16 residues long. Trimming took 5 bases from V and 3 from J, leaving 16 bases between them. Germline V lookup: CDR1 SGHAT, CDR2 FQNNGV. CDR3 nucleotide sequence: TGTGCCAGCAGCCCTGACCGGGACTTATACACCGGGGAGCTGTTTTTT. This gives the protein CASSPDRDLYTGELFF.

J is TRBJ1-1 and V is TRBV9, with D tentatively TRBD1 (6 bases). CDR1 and CDR2 (germline): SGDLS, YYNGEE. The V end lost 2 bases, the J end lost 0 bases, and 23 bases lay between the germline ends. This CDR3 is 19 amino acids long. The CDR3 bases are TGTGCCAGCAGCGTCGGGACACTCCCGCATTGGGGCATGAACACTGAAGCTTTCTTT. Translation: CASSVGTLPHWGMNTEAFF.

The rearrangement links TRBV19 to TRBJ2-7, with D possibly TRBD2 on 5 matching bases. V gave up 2 bases and J gave up 5 bases, with 10 bases separating them. There are 13 residues in the CDR3. Looked up from germline, CDR1 is LNHDA and CDR2 is SQIVND (reference sequence). CDR3 DNA sequence: TGTGCCAGTAGTATACTACCCGGGGACGAGCAGTACTTC. This codes for CASSILPGDEQYF.

This rearrangement joins TRBV6-5 to TRBJ2-2; D is perhaps TRBD2 (6 bases). V lost 5 bases, J lost 4 bases, and 8 bases lay in between. Germline V gene lookup returns CDR1 MNHEY and CDR2 SVGAGI. This CDR3 has 13 residues. In DNA, the CDR3 is TGTGCCAGCAGTGTTAGCGGCACCGGGGAGCTGTTTTTT. The encoded protein is CASSVSGTGELFF.

The chain links TRBV4-2 to TRBJ1-1, with D perhaps TRBD1 (6 bases). In germline, CDR1 is LGHNA, CDR2 YNFKEQ. This CDR3 is built from 14 residues. V lost 5 bases and J 2 bases, leaving 12 bases between the germline ends. CDR3 protein: CASSLSGENTEAFF. The DNA of the CDR3 is TGTGCCAGCAGCTTATCAGGGGAAAACACTGAAGCTTTCTTT.

The gene calls are TRBV21-1 and TRBJ1-1. TRBV21-1 is a listed pseudogene. The CDR3 contains 16 residues. CDR3 protein: CASSARARDGGTEAFF. DNA for the CDR3: TGTGCCAGCAGCGCCAGGGCAAGGGATGGAGGAACTGAAGCTTTCTTT.

This sequence joins TRBV28 and TRBJ2-1, with TRBD2 identical over 16 bases. Germline-derived CDR1 and CDR2 are MDHEN and SYDVKM. Germline trimming cut 6 bases from V and 9 bases from J; bases unmatched to any gene: 5. The CDR3 sequence is 15 residues long. The CDR3 loop reads CASSDGTSGRGEQFF. DNA of the CDR3: TGTGCCAGCAGCGACGGGACTAGCGGGAGGGGTGAGCAGTTCTTC.

The chain carries TRBV9 and TRBJ2-2; D is perhaps TRBD2 (6 bases). This CDR3 has 15 amino acids. V lost 1 base and J 3 bases, leaving 10 bases between the germline ends. Looked up from germline, CDR1 is SGDLS and CDR2 is YYNGEE. In nucleotides, the CDR3 is TGTGCCAGCAGCGTACAGGACTACCACACCGGGGAGCTGTTTTTT. Translating it yields CASSVQDYHTGELFF.

This chain links TRBV27 with TRBJ2-3; no clear D gene. The germline V gene encodes CDR1 MNHEY and CDR2 SMNVEV (reference sequence). V lost 7 bases, J lost 0 bases, and 11 bases lay in between. The CDR3 length is 14 residues. CDR3: CASTNGHSTDTQYF. The CDR3 nucleotides read TGTGCCAGCACCAACGGGCACAGCACAGATACGCAGTATTTT.

The chain has TRBV9 and TRBJ2-1, with unresolved D. The germline CDR1 and CDR2 sequences are SGDLS and YYNGEE. V lost 4 bases to trimming and J lost 6 bases, with 11 bases between them. The CDR3 is made up of 13 amino acids. The CDR3 DNA follows: TGTGCCAGCAGCCCCCCGAGTGGCAATGAGCAGTTCTTC. Translation: CASSPPSGNEQFF.

The genes are TRBV28 and TRBJ2-7; the match to TRBD1 covers 7 bases. Looked up from germline, CDR1 is MDHEN and CDR2 is SYDVKM. The CDR3 is 13 amino acids. Trimming at V came to 8 bases and at J to 4 bases, leaving 8 bases not matched to a gene. The CDR3: CASLGQWEYEQYF. CDR3 sequence (DNA): TGTGCCAGCCTGGGACAGTGGGAGTACGAGCAGTACTTC.

The V gene is TRBV4-2, the J gene TRBJ2-7; D might be TRBD2 (5 bases). Germline-derived CDR1 and CDR2 are LGHNA and YNFKEQ. The V and J ends lost 2 bases and 6 bases respectively, with 14 bases between them. The CDR3 length is 14 residues. This CDR3 reads CASSQSPPRGEQYF. CDR3 nucleotide sequence: TGTGCCAGCAGCCAAAGCCCCCCCCGGGGCGAGCAGTACTTC.

This chain uses TRBV10-3 with TRBJ2-7; TRBD1 is a possible D gene (5 bases). V shed 10 bases and J shed 1 base, with 17 bases lying between them. This CDR3 spans 14 amino acids. Germline CDR1 is ENHRY and CDR2 is SYGVKD. As DNA, the CDR3 is TGTGCCAAACTCCAGCTAAACAGGTCCTACGAGCAGTACTTC. This sequence encodes CAKLQLNRSYEQYF.

The chain has TRBV28 and TRBJ2-3, with a weak D call TRBD1 (5 bases). V was trimmed by 2 bases and J by 1 base, leaving 7 bases between them. The CDR3 contains 14 residues. CDR1 is MDHEN and CDR2 is SYDVKM in the germline V gene. DNA of the CDR3: TGTGCCAGCAGTTTACCAGGGCGCACAGATACGCAGTATTTT. Protein product: CASSLPGRTDTQYF.

The chain links TRBV4-1 to TRBJ1-2; 7 bases are a match to TRBD1. The CDR3 sequence is 19 residues long. CDR1 is MGHRA, CDR2 YSYEKL, per germline. The junction had 21 bases not matched to a gene; V was cut back by 2 bases and J by 6 bases. The CDR3 sequence is CASSQLGEGARSGINGYTF. In DNA form, the CDR3 reads TGCGCCAGCAGCCAACTCGGCGAGGGGGCGAGGTCGGGGATCAATGGCTACACCTTC.

This chain connects TRBV6-6 to TRBJ2-1; 12 positions agree with TRBD2. The junction had 4 bases not matched to a gene; V was cut back by 2 bases and J by 5 bases. The germline V gene encodes CDR1 MNHNY and CDR2 SVGAGI (reference sequence). The CDR3 totals 16 residues. CDR3 in DNA: TGTGCCAGCAGTTACGCCGCTAGCGGGAGGGACAATGAGCAGTTCTTC. Encoded protein: CASSYAASGRDNEQFF.

The CDR3 loop is CASSHGVEGSYEQYF. As DNA, the CDR3 is TGTGCCAGCAGCCATGGGGTGGAGGGCTCCTACGAGCAGTACTTC. The chain is built from TRBV28 and TRBJ2-7, with D possibly TRBD2 on 6 matching bases. The V gene's germline CDR1 is MDHEN and CDR2 SYDVKM. V was cut by 6 bases and J by 0 bases, with 15 bases left in between. The CDR3 has 15 residues. Looking up the rest from reference TRBV28 and TRBJ2-7 gives the full variable domain: DVKVTQSSRYLVKRTGEKVFLECVQDMDHENMFWYRQDPGLGLRLIYFSYDVKMKEKGDIPEGYSVSREKKERFSLILESASTNQTSMYLCASSHGVEGSYEQYFGPGTRLTVT.

The CDR3 bases are TGTGCCAGCAGCCAAGGAACCTACAATGAGCAGTTCTTC. This encodes CASSQGTYNEQFF. This chain joins TRBV4-2 and TRBJ2-1, with D unclear. The V end lost 1 base, the J end lost 2 bases, and 3 bases lay between the germline ends. The CDR3 consists of 13 residues. Per germline, CDR1 LGHNA and CDR2 YNFKEQ.

This clone was seen once. J is TRBJ2-3 and V is TRBV28, with D unclear. With 3 bases removed from V and 0 bases from J, the gap between germline ends came to 4 bases. This CDR3 is 13 amino acids long. CDR1 MDHEN and CDR2 SYDVKM come from the germline V gene. The CDR3 nucleotides read TGTGCCAGCAGTTTGGGTAGCACAGATACGCAGTATTTT. Its protein is CASSLGSTDTQYF.